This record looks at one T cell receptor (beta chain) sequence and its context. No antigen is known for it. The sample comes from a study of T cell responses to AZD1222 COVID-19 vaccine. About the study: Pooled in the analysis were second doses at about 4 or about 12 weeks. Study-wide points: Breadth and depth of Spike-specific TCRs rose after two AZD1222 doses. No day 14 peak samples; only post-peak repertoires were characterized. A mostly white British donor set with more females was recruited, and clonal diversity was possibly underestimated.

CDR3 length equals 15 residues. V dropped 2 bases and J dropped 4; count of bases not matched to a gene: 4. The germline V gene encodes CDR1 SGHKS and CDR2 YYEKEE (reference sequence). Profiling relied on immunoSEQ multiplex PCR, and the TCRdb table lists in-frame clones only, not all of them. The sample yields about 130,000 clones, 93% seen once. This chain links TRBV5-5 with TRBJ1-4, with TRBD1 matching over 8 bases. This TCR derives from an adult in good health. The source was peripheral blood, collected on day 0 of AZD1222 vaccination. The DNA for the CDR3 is TGTGCCAGCAGCTTCTCAACAGGGGGTAATGAAAAACTGTTTTTT. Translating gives CASSFSTGGNEKLFF.